The rows below give T cell receptor beta chains drawn from one sample of a study of cytomegalovirus exposure and HLA in healthy donors. TCRdb's table, derived via immunoSEQ multiplex PCR, lists solely in-frame clones and lacks some. The sample comprises 160,000 or so clones, 70% to 85% of which are singletons, and under 2.5% rests with the top ten. The specimen was PBMCs. These receptors were obtained from a man aged 35 to 55 in good health and CMV-seronegative. The conserved cysteine and the conserved F or W are not part of the CDR3 here.

V	J	CDR3
TRBV4-1	TRBJ2-3	ASSQGTLGLAQTDTQY
TRBV10-3	TRBJ1-2	AISESWTGDIYGYT
TRBV19	TRBJ2-5	ASSIRQAEETQY
TRBV30	TRBJ1-1	AWSGQGAGIYGAF
TRBV9	TRBJ1-6	ASSPQPGEGSPLH
TRBV6-5	TRBJ1-2	ASSYGGHSAGYT
TRBV7-2	TRBJ2-4	ASSYLAKNSQY
TRBV6-1	TRBJ2-1	ASSENHGLPYNEQF
TRBV5-1	TRBJ2-3	ASSISGGPRDTQY
TRBV27	TRBJ2-1	ASTRTSTYNEQF
TRBV6-6	TRBJ1-5	ASSYSAQPQH
TRBV19	TRBJ2-7	ASSSAGSYEQY
TRBV5-1	TRBJ2-1	ASHPRWPPGSSYNEQF
TRBV19	TRBJ2-2	ASEGRLDTGELF
TRBV27	TRBJ1-2	ASSFQGGHGYT
TRBV28	TRBJ1-2	ASEGKAGYGYT
TRBV7-7	TRBJ2-5	ASSQTGGQETQY
TRBV7-9	TRBJ1-2	ASSLDRHPGDGYT
TRBV29-1	TRBJ2-7	SVGLTGGNEQY
TRBV7-9	TRBJ2-5	ASSSLRGRETQY
TRBV4-1	TRBJ2-7	ASSQLFDGPYEQY
TRBV19	TRBJ2-3	ASSMTVSTDTQY
TRBV5-1	TRBJ2-1	ASSLGDLSDEQF
TRBV6-1	TRBJ1-2	ASSFGTTGYT
TRBV4-2	TRBJ2-7	ASSQDKSSGSQLDYEQY
TRBV11-1	TRBJ2-7	ASSLGPSGGYEQY
TRBV28	TRBJ1-1	ASSLPNTGGRTEAF
TRBV15	TRBJ2-1	ATSPNRDTRNEQF
TRBV7-2	TRBJ2-1	ASSLRFGGSFNEQF
TRBV15	TRBJ2-1	ATSYGADRSYNEQF
TRBV5-1	TRBJ2-2	ASSLDPTGELF
TRBV7-9	TRBJ2-7	ASSQGLSYEQY
TRBV19	TRBJ2-7	ASIGQGVDEQY
TRBV14	TRBJ1-1	ASSPRGNTEAF
TRBV7-2	-	ASSLVAWGRYYEQY
TRBV19	TRBJ2-5	ASSITRGETQY
TRBV7-9	TRBJ1-2	ASSLIVGEGGYT
TRBV27	TRBJ2-7	ASSPYSSYEQY
TRBV29-1	TRBJ2-5	SVEDWQQETQY